This TCR beta chain was sequenced during a study of technical replicates of blood from a handful of donors. Between the trimmed V and J ends, which lost 6 bases and 2 bases, there was a span of 8 bases. Looked up from germline, CDR1 is SQVTM and CDR2 is ANQGSEA. The CDR3 spans 11 residues. Sequencing was performed with immunoSEQ multiplex PCR; in TCRdb, only in-frame clones are kept and a portion is missing. The table records roughly 87,000 clones, around 90% of them present only once. J is TRBJ2-7 and V is TRBV29-1; tentative D call: TRBD1 (5 bases). The clonotype was recovered from a human donor in good health. Material: T cells isolated from PBMCs. The CDR3 DNA reads as TGCAGCGTACGACAGACCTACGAGCAGTACTTC. It specifies CSVRQTYEQYF.